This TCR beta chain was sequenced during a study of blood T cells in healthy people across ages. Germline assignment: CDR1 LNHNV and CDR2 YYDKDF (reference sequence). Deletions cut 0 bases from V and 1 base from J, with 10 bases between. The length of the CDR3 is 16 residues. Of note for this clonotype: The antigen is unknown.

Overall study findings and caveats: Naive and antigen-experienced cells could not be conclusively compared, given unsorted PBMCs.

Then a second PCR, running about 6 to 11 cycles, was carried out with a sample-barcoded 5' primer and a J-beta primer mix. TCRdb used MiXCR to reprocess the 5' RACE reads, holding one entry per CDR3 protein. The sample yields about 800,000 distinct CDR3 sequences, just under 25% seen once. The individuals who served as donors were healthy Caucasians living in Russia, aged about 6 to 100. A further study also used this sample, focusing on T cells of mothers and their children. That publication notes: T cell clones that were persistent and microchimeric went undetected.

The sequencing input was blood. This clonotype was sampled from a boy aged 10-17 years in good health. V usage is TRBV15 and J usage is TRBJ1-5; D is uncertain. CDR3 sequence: CATSRDNSRSNQPQHF. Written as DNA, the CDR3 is TGTGCCACCAGCAGAGATAACTCTCGCAGCAATCAGCCCCAGCATTTT.